The clone carrying this T cell receptor beta chain appeared once. The sample belongs to a study of blood T cell repertoires in COVID-19. Study-wide context: Acute and convalescent COVID-19 samples came from the United States, Italy and Spain. PBMCs, B-cell-depleted T cells, or T cells provided the cDNA or gDNA that made up the material.

Study processing details: Amplification with reference gene primers provided the estimates of nucleated cell counts. Produced via immunoSEQ multiplex PCR; TCRdb's table is partial and in-frame only. That table furnishes V, J and clone size, whereas the DNA furnished D and trimming. The sample includes almost 300,000 clones, nearly 90% of them seen just once. Recruited during active infection, patients (from Seattle) were subsequently followed longitudinally. J gave up 2 bases and V 8 bases, and 1 base lay outside the gene matches. CDR3 length equals 12 residues. The germline V gene encodes CDR1 MNHNY and CDR2 SVGAGI (reference sequence).

The clonotype comes from a woman aged 30 to 39 with COVID-19, enrolled during active disease. The V gene is TRBV6-6, the J gene TRBJ2-7, with 9 bases matching TRBD1. Sequenced input: peripheral blood. CDR3 bases: TGTGCCAGCGGGGACAGGGCCTACGAGCAGTACTTC. Residues: CASGDRAYEQYF.